This record covers a single T cell receptor beta chain. Its antigen is unknown. The data originate from a study of T cell repertoires in cytomegalovirus infection. Turning to the study itself: Recently identified HLA-C-restricted CMV epitopes were used, and well-studied HLA-B-restricted CMV epitopes were used as well. Indicated by public TCR beta signatures were CMV infection and matching HLA type. Findings and caveats of the study: There were carriers of CMV plus the relevant HLA, and cumulative public TCR beta family frequency identified them. It was HLA-C-restricted CMV-specific TCR beta clonotypes that dominated the response ex vivo.

TCRdb used MiXCR to reprocess the reads, holding one entry per CDR3 protein. The data contain fewer than 950,000 distinct CDR3 sequences, about 30% of them singletons. This specimen consisted of cultured CD8+ T cells from PBMCs, obtained from culture after CMV antigen stimulation. The TCR sequence derives from a human donor in good health (CMV status not recorded). Some clones in this sample may be carry-over from other donors' samples.

CDR3 nucleotide sequence: TGCGCCAGCAGCCAGGACTCAGCGGGCCTCCGGGCCCAGTACTTC. This sequence encodes CASSQDSAGLRAQYF. The rearrangement links TRBV4-1 to TRBJ2-5; weak D call: TRBD2 (6 bases). Trimming removed 3 bases from V and 9 bases from J, with 20 bases in between. CDR1 MGHRA and CDR2 YSYEKL come from the germline V gene. This CDR3 spans 15 amino acids.